The rows below give T cell receptor beta chains drawn from one sample of a study of beta chain features in type 1 diabetes. The method was immunoSEQ multiplex PCR; TCRdb's version includes in-frame clones alone and lacks a portion of them. Of approximately 170,000 clones in the sample, 7.5% to 10% are singletons; the top ten hold 2% to 2.5%. What was sequenced was central memory CD4+ T cells from blood. All receptors come from a young woman in good health. CDR3s leave out the opening cysteine and the closing phenylalanine or tryptophan. The D gene is left open where the match is weak.

D gene: -
V gene: TRBV25-1
CDR3 protein: ASSEPGGDTQY

D gene: TRBD2
V gene: TRBV7-2
CDR3 protein: ASSLDWLAARETQY

D gene: TRBD2
V gene: TRBV5-1
CDR3 protein: ASSLPGLASNEQF

D gene: -
V gene: TRBV5-4
CDR3 protein: ASSLVEDTQY

D gene: -
V gene: TRBV29-1
CDR3 protein: SVDLSLIEY

D gene: -
V gene: TRBV29-1
CDR3 protein: SVSRTLANTEAF

D gene: TRBD1
V gene: TRBV5-1
CDR3 protein: ASSSSAGQGTDTQY

D gene: TRBD1
V gene: TRBV2
CDR3 protein: ASSVDRDLYEQY

D gene: -
V gene: TRBV30
CDR3 protein: AWSRGGTDSGELF

D gene: TRBD1
V gene: TRBV7-2
CDR3 protein: ASSPTGDWVGELF

D gene: -
V gene: TRBV7-2
CDR3 protein: ASSFGQSNEQF

D gene: TRBD2
V gene: TRBV4-2
CDR3 protein: ASSQLQREPEQY

D gene: TRBD1
V gene: TRBV7-2
CDR3 protein: ASSPRQGGYT

D gene: -
V gene: TRBV2
CDR3 protein: ASKSALANYGYT

D gene: TRBD1
V gene: TRBV27
CDR3 protein: ASRTGGHTGELF

D gene: -
V gene: TRBV7-8
CDR3 protein: ASSLGGAGGSYNEQF

D gene: TRBD2
V gene: TRBV5-1
CDR3 protein: ASSLKLTSGTSYNEQF

D gene: TRBD1
V gene: TRBV6-6
CDR3 protein: ASSSTGGDTQY

D gene: TRBD1
V gene: TRBV5-1
CDR3 protein: ASSLTPGTGAETQY

D gene: TRBD1
V gene: TRBV18
CDR3 protein: ASSPEGQSSYEQY